This TCR beta chain was profiled in a study of blood T cell repertoires in COVID-19. The V gene's germline CDR1 is MNHEY and CDR2 SVGAGI. This CDR3 contains 14 residues. V dropped 7 bases and J dropped 0 bases, with 12 bases sitting between them. Method: immunoSEQ multiplex PCR; TCRdb's copy keeps in-frame clones and lacks some. The data show 200,000 to 250,000 clones, around 85% seen once. This receptor was identified in a man aged 55 to 70 with acute or convalescent COVID-19. Sequenced input: peripheral blood. The V gene is TRBV6-5, the J gene TRBJ1-1; a weak D match, TRBD1 (6 bases). CDR3 nucleotide sequence: TGTGCCAGCAATTCAGGGGCTATGAACACTGAAGCTTTCTTT. Residues: CASNSGAMNTEAFF.